These 14 T cell receptor beta chains were sequenced from one sample in a study of CD8+ T cells in alopecia areata. Following extraction, RNA underwent reverse transcription to cDNA, which served as the sequencing template. The data were produced by immunoSEQ multiplex PCR, yet TCRdb's version contains in-frame clones alone and is incomplete. The sample holds over 85,000 clones; roughly three fifths are singletons and the top ten take around 15%. As to treatment: oral pan-JAK inhibitor, 5-10 mg twice daily. Sample: CD8+ T cells sorted from blood, taken at week 4, from a patient treated with tofacitinib. The receptors were gathered from a human donor with alopecia areata.

The chain carries TRBV9 and TRBJ2-3; TRBD2 aligns across 13 bases. This CDR3 is built from 16 residues. V trimming: 2 bases; J trimming: 5 bases; junction bases outside the gene matches: 5. Germline V gene lookup returns CDR1 SGDLS and CDR2 YYNGEE. CDR3 coding DNA: TGTGCCAGCAGCGTTCGGTGGACTAGCGGGAGAGATACGCAGTATTTT. Amino acids: CASSVRWTSGRDTQYF.

V gene TRBV7-9 combines with J gene TRBJ1-5, with unresolved D. CDR3 length: 13 amino acids. Trimming removed 1 base at V and 6 bases at J, with 7 bases between. Germline CDR1 reads SEHNR; CDR2 reads FQNEAQ (reference sequence). CDR3 nucleotide sequence: TGTGCCAGCAGCTTAGGACGGGGTCAGCCCCAGCATTTT. It codes for CASSLGRGQPQHF.

The chain uses TRBV7-6 and TRBJ2-5, with D maybe TRBD1 (5 bases). Looked up from germline, CDR1 is SGHVS and CDR2 is FNYEAQ. This CDR3 comprises 17 residues. Trimming cost V 5 bases and J 4 bases, with 23 bases left between them. This CDR3 reads CASSLDRSSWGRETQYF. The CDR3 DNA reads as TGTGCCAGCAGCCTTGACAGATCTTCATGGGGTAGAGAGACCCAGTACTTC.

On this clone: Other nucleotide sequences from this sample produce the same CDR3. This chain uses TRBV30 with TRBJ2-5, with TRBD2 as a possible D gene (5 bases). V was shortened by 5 bases and J by 5 bases, with 18 bases between the two germline ends. The CDR3 spans 14 residues. CDR1 and CDR2 (germline): GTSNPN, SVGIG (reference sequence). CDR3 in amino acids: CAWQFEGVEETQYF. The CDR3 nucleotides read TGTGCCTGGCAATTTGAGGGAGTAGAGGAGACCCAGTACTTC.

The chain employs TRBV30 and TRBJ2-7; TRBD1 agrees at 8 bases. V was pared by 8 bases and J by 0 bases, with 3 bases of the junction left unmatched. Germline V gene sequence: CDR1 GTSNPN, CDR2 SVGIG (reference sequence). The CDR3 runs to 12 residues. The CDR3 loop is CAGQGDSYEQYF. CDR3 coding DNA: TGTGCCGGACAGGGTGACTCCTACGAGCAGTACTTC.

V is TRBV2 and J is TRBJ1-1, with 7 bases aligning to TRBD1. The CDR3 is 15 residues long. V shed 3 bases and J 2 bases; nucleotides not matched to a gene: 6. Germline V CDR1 and CDR2: SNHLY, FYNNEI. The CDR3 DNA reads TGTGCCAGCAGTGATCCGGGACAGAGCAACACTGAAGCTTTCTTT. Protein sequence: CASSDPGQSNTEAFF. Drawing the rest from reference TRBV2 and TRBJ1-1, the complete variable domain is EPEVTQTPSHQVTQMGQEVILRCVPISNHLYFYWYRQILGQKVEFLVSFYNNEISEKSEIFDDQFSVERPDGSNFTLKIRSTKLEDSAMYFCASSDPGQSNTEAFFGQGTRLTVV.

The chain recombines TRBV7-2 with TRBJ2-7; 8 bases are a match to TRBD2. The CDR3 has 16 residues. Germline-derived CDR1 and CDR2 are SGHTA and FQGNSA. V lost 0 bases to trimming and J lost 2 bases; unmatched junction nucleotides: 6. CDR3: CASSLASGLAAYEQYF. The CDR3 nucleotides are TGTGCCAGCAGCTTAGCTTCAGGACTAGCAGCCTACGAGCAGTACTTC.

The chain combines TRBV5-4 with TRBJ1-2; possible D gene TRBD1, 5 bases. The CDR3 has 14 amino acids. CDR1 SGHNT and CDR2 YYREEE come from the germline V gene (reference sequence). V shed 4 bases and J shed 6 bases, with 16 bases lying between them. CDR3 amino acids: CASSQWGRKDGYTF. CDR3 in DNA: TGTGCCAGCAGCCAATGGGGCAGAAAGGATGGCTACACCTTC.

The gene calls are TRBV19 and TRBJ1-1, with D unresolved. The CDR3 spans 13 residues. V was shortened by 5 bases and J by 0 bases, with 7 bases between the two germline ends. Germline CDR1 and CDR2: LNHDA and SQIVND (reference sequence). The CDR3 loop reads CASSFSVNTEAFF. In DNA, the CDR3 is TGTGCCAGTAGTTTCTCGGTGAACACTGAAGCTTTCTTT. Together with reference TRBV19 and TRBJ1-1, the CDR3 gives the full variable domain: DGGITQSPKYLFRKEGQNVTLSCEQNLNHDAMYWYRQDPGQGLRLIYYSQIVNDFQKGDIAEGYSVSREKKESFPLTVTSAQKNPTAFYLCASSFSVNTEAFFGQGTRLTVV.

The V gene is TRBV5-6, the J gene TRBJ1-1, with no clear D. V was trimmed by 1 base and J by 4 bases, leaving 2 bases between them. The germline gives CDR1 SGHDT, CDR2 YYEEEE. This CDR3 is built from 11 residues. The CDR3 nucleotides are TGTGCCAGCAGCTTGTCCACTGAAGCTTTCTTT. This gives the protein CASSLSTEAFF.

This chain links TRBV4-2 with TRBJ2-3, with TRBD1 matching 9 bases. After removal of 4 bases from V and 4 bases from J, the junction contained 6 bases not matched to a gene. The CDR3 loop spans 15 amino acids. In germline, CDR1 is LGHNA, CDR2 YNFKEQ. The CDR3 region is CASSPATGGADTQYF. The CDR3 DNA reads as TGTGCCAGCAGCCCAGCGACAGGGGGGGCAGATACGCAGTATTTT.

The chain links TRBV13 to TRBJ2-4; D not resolved. Trimming removed 3 bases at V and 2 bases at J, with 8 bases between. Looked up from germline, CDR1 is PRHDT and CDR2 is FYEKMQ (reference sequence). There are 14 residues in the CDR3. The CDR3 sequence: CASSFLGTKNIQYF. CDR3 sequence (DNA): TGTGCCAGCAGCTTCCTAGGGACCAAAAACATTCAGTACTTC.

There are a few counts of this clone. The chain has TRBV27 and TRBJ2-1; 8 positions agree with TRBD1. Germline CDR1 is MNHEY and CDR2 is SMNVEV (reference sequence). The CDR3 spans 15 residues. J lost 2 bases, V lost 3 bases, and 3 bases had no gene match. The CDR3 reads CASSLATGAYNEQFF. The CDR3 nucleotides are TGTGCCAGCAGTTTGGCGACAGGGGCCTACAATGAGCAGTTCTTC.

This clone was observed a handful of times. V gene TRBV28 combines with J gene TRBJ2-1; D remains ambiguous. Germline-derived CDR1 and CDR2 are MDHEN and SYDVKM. The CDR3 has 13 residues. The V end lost 3 bases, the J end lost 8 bases, and 11 bases lay between the germline ends. The CDR3 protein is CASSFLKSHEQFF. CDR3 bases: TGTGCCAGCAGTTTTTTAAAGAGCCATGAGCAGTTCTTC.